These T cell receptor beta chains were read from a single sample in a study of cytomegalovirus exposure and HLA in healthy donors. The repertoire was sequenced with immunoSEQ multiplex PCR; TCRdb's copy has only in-frame clones and lacks some. The sample lists about 100,000 clones; roughly 79% were seen once. The sample taken for sequencing was PBMCs. All receptors come from a middle-aged man in good health and CMV-seronegative. Each CDR3 is given with its conserved first and last residue. The D gene is left open where the match is weak. Clone size is given for some rows only: seen once, a few or many times, or a class if the clone is expanded.

>TRBV27|TRBJ1-5|-|14|-
TGTGCCAGCAGTTTTGGCCAGGGAGGTCAGCCCCAGCATTTT
CASSFGQGGQPQHF
>TRBV7-2|TRBJ2-1|-|16|TRBD2
TGTGCCAGCAGGATAAGTCTAGCGGGGGCTTACAATGAGCAGTTCTTC
CASRISLAGAYNEQFF
>TRBV5-1|TRBJ1-1|-|14|-
TGCGCCAGCAGCTCGGTACAGGGACGGACTGAAGCTTTCTTT
CASSSVQGRTEAFF
>TRBV19|TRBJ2-5|-|12|-
TGTGCCAGTAGTAAACAGCAAGAGACCCAGTACTTC
CASSKQQETQYF
>TRBV30|TRBJ1-3|-|14|TRBD1
TGTGCCTGGAGGGATGACAGGGCTGGAAACACCATATATTTT
CAWRDDRAGNTIYF
>TRBV18|TRBJ1-1|-|14|-
TGTGCCAGCTCAGTGGACAGCCCCAACACTGAAGCTTTCTTT
CASSVDSPNTEAFF
>TRBV7-9|TRBJ1-1|-|16|TRBD1
TGTGCCAGCACCCCTGAGGGACAGGGGGGGGGCACTGAAGCTTTCTTT
CASTPEGQGGGTEAFF
>TRBV6-4|TRBJ1-1|-|13|-
TGTGCCAGCAGGCAGGGTGGTAACCCTGAAGCTTTCTTT
CASRQGGNPEAFF
>TRBV19|TRBJ1-4|-|14|-
TGTGCCAGTAGTCGGGGAACTGGGGATGAAAAACTGTTTTTT
CASSRGTGDEKLFF
>TRBV11-2|TRBJ2-7|-|14|-
TGTGCCAGCAGCTTCGGGGACAACTCCTACGAGCAGTACTTC
CASSFGDNSYEQYF
>TRBV9|TRBJ2-5|-|15|TRBD2
TGTGCCAGCAGCGTCCTAGCGGGACGTGGGGAGACCCAGTACTTC
CASSVLAGRGETQYF
>TRBV7-2|TRBJ1-6|-|14|-
TGTGCCAGCAGCTGGGAGGAGGCTTATTCACCCCTCCACTTT
CASSWEEAYSPLHF
>TRBV7-2|TRBJ1-2|-|13|-
TGTGCCAGCAGCCCCCGCCGGGGGGATGGCTACACCTTC
CASSPRRGDGYTF
>TRBV12-5|TRBJ2-1|-|15|-
TGTGCTAGTGGTTTGGTCAGCACAGGGTACAATGAGCAGTTCTTC
CASGLVSTGYNEQFF
>TRBV5-1|TRBJ2-7|-|17|TRBD2
TGCGCCAGCAGCTTGGCCCCGGGGGGGAATAGAGTCTACGAGCAGTACTTC
CASSLAPGGNRVYEQYF
>TRBV5-1|TRBJ1-2|-|13|-
TGCGCCAGCACCCACAGTGATAAATATGGCTACACCTTC
CASTHSDKYGYTF
>TRBV2|TRBJ2-2|-|14|TRBD1
TGTGCCAGCAGTGGACAGGGGGCGGCCGGGGAGCTGTTTTTT
CASSGQGAAGELFF
>TRBV28|TRBJ1-1|-|14|TRBD1
TGTGCCAGCAGCAGTGACAGGGGGCTCGGTGAAGCTTTCTTT
CASSSDRGLGEAFF
>TRBV11-2|TRBJ1-6|-|14|-
TGTGCCAGCAGCGCCGACCCGGGGAGGCCACCCCTCCACTTT
CASSADPGRPPLHF
>TRBV15|TRBJ1-1|-|13|TRBD1
TGTGCCACCAGCAGAGCCTCGGGACAGGAGGTTTTCTTT
CATSRASGQEVFF
>TRBV4-1|TRBJ2-7|-|14|-
TGCGCCAGCAGCCGACTCGACCAGGGATACGAGCAGTACTTC
CASSRLDQGYEQYF
>TRBV28|TRBJ2-2|-|17|TRBD1
TGTGCCAGCGGAGGACAGGCCCTAATATCGAACACCGGGGAGCTGTTTTTT
CASGGQALISNTGELFF
>TRBV5-4|TRBJ2-5|-|13|TRBD1
TGTGCCAGCAGGCAGGACAGGGTGGAGACCCAGTACTTC
CASRQDRVETQYF
>TRBV7-8|TRBJ2-4|-|13|-
TGTGCCAGCAGCTTACCCCTAGCCAACATTCAGTACTTC
CASSLPLANIQYF
>TRBV9|TRBJ1-3|once|17|TRBD1
TGTGCCAGCAGCGTAGCTGAGGGACAGGGGGCCGGAAACACCATATATTTT
CASSVAEGQGAGNTIYF
>TRBV30|TRBJ2-1|-|16|TRBD2
TGTGCCTGGGAGGCCTCTACTAGCGGGGGGGCCGGTGAGCAGTTCTTC
CAWEASTSGGAGEQFF
>TRBV18|TRBJ1-2|-|15|-
TGTGCCAGCTCACGCGGACAGCGGAACGACTATGGCTACACCTTC
CASSRGQRNDYGYTF
>TRBV30|TRBJ1-3|once|12|TRBD1
TGTGCCTGGAGAGGGGGCGGAAACACCATATATTTT
CAWRGGGNTIYF
>TRBV28|TRBJ1-2|-|15|-
TGTGCCAGCAGCTTCTCAGGGGCGCTCCTCTATGGCTACACCTTC
CASSFSGALLYGYTF